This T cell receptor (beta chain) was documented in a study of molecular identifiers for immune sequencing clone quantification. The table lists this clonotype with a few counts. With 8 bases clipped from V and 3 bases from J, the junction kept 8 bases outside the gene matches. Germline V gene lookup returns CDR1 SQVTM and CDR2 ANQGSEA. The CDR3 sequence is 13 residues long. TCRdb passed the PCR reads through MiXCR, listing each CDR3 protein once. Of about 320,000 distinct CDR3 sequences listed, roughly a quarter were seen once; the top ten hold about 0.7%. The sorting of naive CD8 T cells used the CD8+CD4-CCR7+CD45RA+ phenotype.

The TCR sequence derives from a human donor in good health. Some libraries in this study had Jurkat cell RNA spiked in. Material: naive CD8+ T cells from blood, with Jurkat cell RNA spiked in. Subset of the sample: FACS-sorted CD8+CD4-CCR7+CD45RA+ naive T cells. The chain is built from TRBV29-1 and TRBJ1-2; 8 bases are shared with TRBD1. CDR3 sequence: CSTSGGADYGYTF. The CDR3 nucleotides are TGCAGCACTTCAGGGGGCGCAGACTATGGCTACACCTTC.